These 4 T cell receptor beta chains share one sample of origin, sequenced in a study of T-cell reconstitution after alpha-beta-depleted transplantation in children. Molecular barcoding with unique molecular identifiers was used for the TCRbeta library. TCRdb re-derived calls from the PCR reads in MiXCR, one entry per CDR3 protein. The table records about 610,000 distinct CDR3 sequences, 10% to 13% of them present only once. The source material was PBMCs from the stem cell graft donor, sampled from the stem cell graft. These receptors were obtained from a human donor who donated a stem cell graft to a child with acute myeloid leukemia.

The table lists this clonotype with many counts. This sequence joins TRBV3-1 and TRBJ2-5; TRBD2 aligns across 9 bases. CDR3 length: 17 residues. The junction had 9 bases not matched to a gene; V was cut back by 4 bases and J by 0 bases. Germline V gene lookup returns CDR1 LGHDT and CDR2 YNNKEL (reference sequence). The CDR3 spells CASSLREGRFDQETQYF. CDR3 DNA sequence: TGTGCCAGCAGCCTGCGGGAGGGCCGTTTTGACCAAGAGACCCAGTACTTC.

This clonotype has more than one count but fewer than ten. V usage is TRBV20-1 and J usage is TRBJ1-2; TRBD1 matches 11 bases. CDR3 length: 16 amino acids. V dropped 0 bases and J dropped 5; count of bases not matched to a gene: 8. Germline V gene data show CDR1 as DFQATT and CDR2 as SNEGSKA (reference sequence). Written as DNA, the CDR3 is TGCAGTGCTAGAGATTACGCCGGACAGGGGGCGTATGGCTACACCTTC. Translated, it gives CSARDYAGQGAYGYTF.

This clonotype was found a few times. The rearrangement links TRBV6-2 or TRBV6-3 to TRBJ1-1; weak D call: TRBD1 (5 bases). From germline, CDR1 is MNHEY and CDR2 SVGEGT. V lost 4 bases to trimming and J lost 2 bases, with 11 bases between them. The CDR3 is made up of 14 amino acids. The CDR3 DNA reads TGTGCCAGCAGTTCAAGGGGTTACAACACTGAAGCTTTCTTT. Protein product: CASSSRGYNTEAFF.

The chain carries TRBV5-1 and TRBJ1-3; TRBD1 matches 8 bases. Germline CDR1 reads SGHRS; CDR2 reads YFSETQ. Trimming removed 5 bases from V and 4 bases from J; junction bases left unmatched: 8. The CDR3 sequence is 15 residues long. The chain's CDR3 is CASRLQGAGGNTIYF. CDR3 DNA sequence: TGCGCCAGCAGACTCCAGGGGGCAGGAGGAAACACCATATATTTT.